This T cell receptor beta chain was documented in a study of cytomegalovirus exposure and HLA in healthy donors. Study-level findings and limits: Some segments of the V type, notably TRBV6-2 and TRBV6-3, were excluded as indistinguishable.

A note on this clone: The antigen is unknown.

The PCR ran on 60 Vbeta and 13 Jbeta primers. Sequencing used immunoSEQ multiplex PCR; TCRdb keeps in-frame clones, though not all of them. In the table there are approximately 170,000 clones, about 85% of which are singletons. Trimming left V 5 bases short and J 0 bases short, with 8 bases between. Germline CDR1 reads SGHNT; CDR2 reads YENEEA. CDR3 length equals 15 residues. Sequenced material: PBMCs. This rearrangement joins TRBV11-3 to TRBJ2-6; possibly TRBD2 for D (6 bases). The clonotype was recovered from a man aged 45-65 years in good health and CMV-seropositive. The CDR3 nucleotides are TGTGCCAGCAGCGGAGGGGCCTCTGGGGCCAACGTCCTGACTTTC. Translating it yields CASSGGASGANVLTF.